The 18 T cell receptor beta chains below all came from one sample that was sequenced in a study of T cell repertoires in cytomegalovirus infection. MiXCR was run by TCRdb on the reads, yielding one entry per CDR3 protein. The profile shows some 180,000 distinct CDR3 sequences, about 20% of them singletons. Input material: PBMCs. These receptors were taken from a human donor in good health (CMV status not recorded). Some clones in this sample may be carry-over from other donors' samples.

This clonotype occurred many times. V gene TRBV12-3 or TRBV12-4 combines with J gene TRBJ2-1; D call uncertain. The V gene lost 4 bases and the J gene lost 10 bases, with 14 bases spanning the gap. The CDR3 runs to 13 residues. The DNA for the CDR3 is TGTGCCAGCAGTTCCTCGGACCGAAGAGAGCAGTTCTTC. Its translation: CASSSSDRREQFF.

V usage is TRBV11-1 and J usage is TRBJ2-6; the match to TRBD1 covers 9 bases. Germline V gene lookup returns CDR1 SGHAT and CDR2 FQDESV (reference sequence). V was pared by 4 bases and J by 0 bases, with 7 bases of the junction left unmatched. This CDR3 is built from 18 residues. The DNA of the CDR3 is TGTGCCAGCAGCTGGGGTACAGGGGGCCTCTCTGGGGCCAACGTCCTGACTTTC. Translation gives CASSWGTGGLSGANVLTF.

This chain joins TRBV19 and TRBJ1-2, with 7 bases aligning to TRBD1. The CDR3 loop spans 13 amino acids. Per the germline V gene, CDR1 is LNHDA and CDR2 is SQIVND (reference sequence). Trimming at V came to 9 bases and at J to 8 bases, leaving 12 bases not matched to a gene. CDR3 sequence reads: CASRAGTAGGYTF. Here the CDR3 DNA reads TGTGCCAGCCGCGCTGGGACAGCTGGGGGCTACACCTTC.

This clonotype was detected many times. The chain links TRBV19 to TRBJ1-3; D is unclear. The CDR3 totals 12 residues. Germline V CDR1 and CDR2: LNHDA, SQIVND (reference sequence). V lost 7 bases and J 3 bases, leaving 7 bases between the germline ends. In DNA form, the CDR3 reads TGTGCCAGTACCTCCAATGGAAACACCATATATTTT. It codes for CASTSNGNTIYF. Supplemented by reference TRBV19 and TRBJ1-3, the full variable domain reads DGGITQSPKYLFRKEGQNVTLSCEQNLNHDAMYWYRQDPGQGLRLIYYSQIVNDFQKGDIAEGYSVSREKKESFPLTVTSAQKNPTAFYLCASTSNGNTIYFGEGSWLTVV.

The genes are TRBV28 and TRBJ2-7, with D perhaps matching TRBD2 (7 bases). V lost 4 bases and J lost 7, with 23 bases in between. The germline V gene encodes CDR1 MDHEN and CDR2 SYDVKM. This CDR3 comprises 16 residues. The CDR3 loop reads CASSSMGLRGGGEQYF. CDR3 DNA sequence: TGTGCCAGCAGTTCCATGGGGTTGAGGGGGGGGGGTGAGCAGTACTTC. Combining the CDR3 with reference TRBV28 and TRBJ2-7 gives the whole variable domain DVKVTQSSRYLVKRTGEKVFLECVQDMDHENMFWYRQDPGLGLRLIYFSYDVKMKEKGDIPEGYSVSREKKERFSLILESASTNQTSMYLCASSSMGLRGGGEQYFGPGTRLTVT.

This clonotype appeared many times. The chain recombines TRBV6-6 with TRBJ1-2, with D possibly TRBD1 on 6 matching bases. The CDR3 sequence is 12 residues long. Germline lookup yields CDR1 MNHNY and CDR2 SVGAGI (reference sequence). V lost 6 bases, J lost 2 bases, and 7 bases lay in between. CDR3 nucleotide sequence: TGTGCCAGCAGAGGGGGAAACTATGGCTACACCTTC. Translation: CASRGGNYGYTF.

CDR3 DNA sequence: TGTGCCAGCAGCTTAGTGGCTAGCGGGCTCTCCTACACGCAGTACTTC. The encoded protein is CASSLVASGLSYTQYF. This sequence joins TRBV7-2 and TRBJ2-7; 8 positions match TRBD2. J lost 9 bases, V lost 1 base, and 14 bases had no gene match. Germline V gives CDR1 SGHTA, CDR2 FQGNSA. The CDR3 runs 16 residues.

The chain joins TRBV20-1 to TRBJ2-3; 9 bases map to TRBD1. V lost 7 bases, J lost 6 bases, and 11 bases stayed unmatched. Germline CDR1 reads DFQATT; CDR2 reads SNEGSKA (reference sequence). There are 14 residues in the CDR3. The CDR3 DNA reads as TGCAGTGTCACCCGGGAGGACAGGGGCGATACGCAGTATTTT. It translates to CSVTREDRGDTQYF.

This clonotype showed up many times. The gene calls are TRBV5-1 and TRBJ2-5, with 7 bases identical to TRBD1. CDR3 length: 14 residues. The V and J ends lost 0 bases and 5 bases, in that order; junction bases with no gene match: 4. Germline V gene sequence: CDR1 SGHRS, CDR2 YFSETQ. Here the CDR3 reads CASSLVGGEETQYF. CDR3 DNA: TGCGCCAGCAGCTTGGTAGGGGGCGAGGAGACCCAGTACTTC.

The chain has TRBV5-1 and TRBJ2-6; D could derive from TRBD1 or TRBD2 (5 bases each). CDR1 and CDR2 (germline): SGHRS, YFSETQ. CDR3 length: 16 amino acids. Deletions cut 0 bases from V and 0 bases from J, with 7 bases between. The CDR3 region is CASSLDGGSGANVLTF. The CDR3, as DNA: TGCGCCAGCAGCTTGGATGGGGGCTCTGGGGCCAACGTCCTGACTTTC.

This clonotype has a handful of counts. The chain has TRBV6-5 and TRBJ2-5; D gene uncertain. The CDR3 is 15 amino acids. Trimming removed 1 base at V and 2 bases at J, with 11 bases between. CDR1 MNHEY and CDR2 SVGAGI come from the germline V gene. DNA for the CDR3: TGTGCCAGCAGTTACTATCCGCCAGTACAAGAGACCCAGTACTTC. Protein product: CASSYYPPVQETQYF.

This chain links TRBV5-1 with TRBJ2-3, with unresolved D. CDR3 length: 11 amino acids. V lost 6 bases and J lost 7, with 9 bases in between. The germline V gene encodes CDR1 SGHRS and CDR2 YFSETQ. CDR3 in DNA: TGCGCCAGCACCCGACAAAATACGCAGTATTTT. Protein product: CASTRQNTQYF.

About this clonotype itself: Lacking the conserved final phenylalanine or tryptophan, this CDR3 likely reflects a read error. V gene TRBV6-1 combines with J gene TRBJ2-3; D ambiguous. Trimming pared 0 bases from V and 4 bases from J, leaving 8 bases between. The CDR3 extends over 14 amino acids. Germline CDR1 MNHNS, CDR2 SASEGT. CDR3 in amino acids: CASSEAGTADTQYL. DNA for the CDR3: TGTGCCAGCAGTGAAGCCGGTACCGCAGATACGCAGTATTTA.

The CDR3 protein is CATDSPATYGYTF. DNA for the CDR3: TGTGCCACAGATTCTCCCGCTACCTATGGCTACACCTTC. This rearrangement joins TRBV28 to TRBJ1-2; D unclear. V was shortened by 10 bases and J by 4 bases, with 16 bases between the two germline ends. Germline lookup yields CDR1 MDHEN and CDR2 SYDVKM. The CDR3 consists of 13 residues.

The rearrangement joins TRBV7-3 to TRBJ2-2, with 8 bases lining up with TRBD1. Germline V CDR1 and CDR2: SGHTA, FQGTGA. The length of the CDR3 is 16 residues. The trim removed 6 bases at V and 1 base at J, leaving 7 bases unmatched. CDR3 DNA: TGTGCCAGCAGAGGAACCGGGACAGGGAACACCGGGGAGCTGTTTTTT. Amino acids: CASRGTGTGNTGELFF. Full variable domain (remainder filled in from reference TRBV7-3 and TRBJ2-2): GAGVSQTPSNKVTEKGKYVELRCDPISGHTALYWYRQSLGQGPEFLIYFQGTGAADDSGLPNDRFFAVRPEGSVSTLKIQRTERGDSAVYLCASRGTGTGNTGELFFGEGSRLTVL.

This chain links TRBV11-3 with TRBJ2-7; D possibly corresponds to TRBD1 (5 bases). Deletions cut 5 bases from V and 6 bases from J, with 17 bases between. This CDR3 has 14 amino acids. CDR1 SGHNT and CDR2 YENEEA come from the germline V gene. CDR3 DNA: TGTGCCAGCAGCCCGTATGGGGCTACCATCGAGCAGTACTTC. Encoded protein: CASSPYGATIEQYF. Full variable domain (missing parts from reference TRBV11-3 and TRBJ2-7): EAGVVQSPRYKIIEKKQPVAFWCNPISGHNTLYWYLQNLGQGPELLIRYENEEAVDDSQLPKDRFSAERLKGVDSTLKIQPAELGDSAVYLCASSPYGATIEQYFGPGTRLTVT.

This clonotype was recorded at least ten times. The chain joins TRBV7-2 to TRBJ2-3; no definite D call. CDR1 and CDR2 from the germline V gene are SGHTA and FQGNSA. The CDR3 is 12 residues long. Trimming shortened V by 3 bases and J by 6 bases, and 7 bases separated the two germline ends. The CDR3, as DNA: TGTGCCAGCAGCTTGCAGGTCGATACGCAGTATTTT. This encodes CASSLQVDTQYF.

The CDR3 DNA reads TGTGCCAGCAGCTTCCCCGGGGATCTGCGGAAAGGCTACACCTTC. Translation: CASSFPGDLRKGYTF. The V call is TRBV7-4, the J call TRBJ1-2, with unresolved D. V gave up 3 bases and J gave up 8 bases, with 19 bases separating them. This CDR3 has 15 residues. Germline CDR1 reads SGHVT; CDR2 reads SQSDAQ.